This TCR beta chain was sequenced in a study of T cell changes during pregnancy in multiple sclerosis. CDR3 length: 13 amino acids. Looked up from germline, CDR1 is SGDLS and CDR2 is YYNGEE. V lost 0 bases and J lost 6, with 9 bases in between. This clone was observed at least ten times. Method: immunoSEQ multiplex PCR; TCRdb's copy keeps in-frame clones and lacks some. The data hold 88,000 or so clones, with about 91% observed a single time. The origin of this receptor is a female donor with multiple sclerosis, enrolled in a pregnancy study. The V call is TRBV9, the J call TRBJ1-1; possibly TRBD1 for D (5 bases). The source material was peripheral blood, sampled before pregnancy. In DNA, the CDR3 is TGTGCCAGCAGCGTAGTGTTAGGGGCTGAAGCTTTCTTT. As protein: CASSVVLGAEAFF. Looking up the rest from reference TRBV9 and TRBJ1-1 gives the full variable domain: DSGVTQTPKHLITATGQRVTLRCSPRSGDLSVYWYQQSLDQGLQFLIQYYNGEERAKGNILERFSAQQFPDLHSELNLSSLELGDSALYFCASSVVLGAEAFFGQGTRLTVV.